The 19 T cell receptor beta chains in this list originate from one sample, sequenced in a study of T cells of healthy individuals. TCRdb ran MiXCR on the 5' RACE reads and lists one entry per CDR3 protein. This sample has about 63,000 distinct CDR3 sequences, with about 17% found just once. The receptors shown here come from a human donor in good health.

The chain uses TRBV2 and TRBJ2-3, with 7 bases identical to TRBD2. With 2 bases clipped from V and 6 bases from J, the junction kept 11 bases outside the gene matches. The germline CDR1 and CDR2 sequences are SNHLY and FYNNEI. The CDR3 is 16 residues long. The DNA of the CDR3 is TGTGCCAGCAGTGAATATGGGACTATAGGGGAGGATACGCAGTATTTT. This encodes CASSEYGTIGEDTQYF.

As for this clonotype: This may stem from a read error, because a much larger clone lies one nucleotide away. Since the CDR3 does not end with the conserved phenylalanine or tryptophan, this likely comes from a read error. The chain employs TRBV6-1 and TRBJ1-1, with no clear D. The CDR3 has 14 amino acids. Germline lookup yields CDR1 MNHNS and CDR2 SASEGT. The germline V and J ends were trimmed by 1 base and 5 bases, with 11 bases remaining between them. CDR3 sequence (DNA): TGTGCCAGCAGTGAAGGGTGGGTAGAGACTGAAGCTTTCCTT. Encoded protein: CASSEGWVETEAFL.

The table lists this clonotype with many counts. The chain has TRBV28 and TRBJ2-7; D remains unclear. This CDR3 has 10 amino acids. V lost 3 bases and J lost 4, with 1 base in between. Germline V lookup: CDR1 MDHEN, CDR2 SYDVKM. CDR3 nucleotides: TGTGCCAGCAGTTTGTACGAGCAGTACTTC. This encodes CASSLYEQYF.

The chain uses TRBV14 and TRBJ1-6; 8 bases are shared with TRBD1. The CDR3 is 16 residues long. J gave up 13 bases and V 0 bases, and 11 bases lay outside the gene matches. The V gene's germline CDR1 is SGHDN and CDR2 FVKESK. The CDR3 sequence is CASSQEDRVSRGPLHF. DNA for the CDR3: TGTGCCAGCAGCCAAGAGGACAGGGTTTCCAGGGGCCCCCTCCACTTT.

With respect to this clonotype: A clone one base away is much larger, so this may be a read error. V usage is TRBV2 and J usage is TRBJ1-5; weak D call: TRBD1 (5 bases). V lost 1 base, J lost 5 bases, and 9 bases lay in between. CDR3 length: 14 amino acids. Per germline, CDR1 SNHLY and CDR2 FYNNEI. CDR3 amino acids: CASSEGQFDQPQHF. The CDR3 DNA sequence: TGTGCCAGCAGTGAAGGACAGTTTGATCAGCCCCAGCATTTT.

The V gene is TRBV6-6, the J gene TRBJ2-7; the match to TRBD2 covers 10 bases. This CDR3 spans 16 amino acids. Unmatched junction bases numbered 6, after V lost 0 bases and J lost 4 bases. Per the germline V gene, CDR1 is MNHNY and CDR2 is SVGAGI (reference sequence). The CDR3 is CASSYSKAGGPYEQYF. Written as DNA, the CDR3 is TGTGCCAGCAGTTACTCGAAAGCGGGGGGGCCATACGAGCAGTACTTC.

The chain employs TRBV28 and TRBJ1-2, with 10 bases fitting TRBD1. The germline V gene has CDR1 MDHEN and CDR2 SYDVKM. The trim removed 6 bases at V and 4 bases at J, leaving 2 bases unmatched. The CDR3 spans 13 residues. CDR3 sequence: CASRGDRGYGYTF. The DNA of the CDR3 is TGTGCCAGCAGGGGGGACAGGGGCTATGGCTACACCTTC.

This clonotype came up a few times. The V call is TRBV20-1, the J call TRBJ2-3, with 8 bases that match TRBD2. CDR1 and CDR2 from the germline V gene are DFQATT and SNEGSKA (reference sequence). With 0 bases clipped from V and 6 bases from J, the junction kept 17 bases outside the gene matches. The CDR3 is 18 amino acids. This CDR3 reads CSARDGGPSGSGRDTQYF. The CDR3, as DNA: TGCAGTGCTAGAGATGGTGGGCCTAGCGGGTCCGGGAGGGATACGCAGTATTTT.

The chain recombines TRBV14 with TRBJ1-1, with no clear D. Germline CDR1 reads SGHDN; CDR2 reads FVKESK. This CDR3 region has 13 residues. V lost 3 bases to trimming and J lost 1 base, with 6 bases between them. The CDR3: CASSQRSNTEAFF. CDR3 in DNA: TGTGCCAGCAGCCAGCGATCGAACACTGAAGCTTTCTTT.

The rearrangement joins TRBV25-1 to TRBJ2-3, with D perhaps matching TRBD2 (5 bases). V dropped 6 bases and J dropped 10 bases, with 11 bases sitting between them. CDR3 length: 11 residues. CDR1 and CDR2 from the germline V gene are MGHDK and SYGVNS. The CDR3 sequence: CASRSEGPQYF. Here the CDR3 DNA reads TGTGCCAGCAGGTCCGAGGGTCCGCAGTATTTT.

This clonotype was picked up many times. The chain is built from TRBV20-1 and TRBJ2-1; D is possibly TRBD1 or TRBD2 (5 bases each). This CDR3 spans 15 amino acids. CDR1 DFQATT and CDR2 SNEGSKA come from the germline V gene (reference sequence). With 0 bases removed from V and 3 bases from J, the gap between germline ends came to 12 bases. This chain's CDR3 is CSARDSRDLYNEQFF. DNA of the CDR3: TGCAGTGCTAGAGACTCCAGGGACCTCTACAATGAGCAGTTCTTC.

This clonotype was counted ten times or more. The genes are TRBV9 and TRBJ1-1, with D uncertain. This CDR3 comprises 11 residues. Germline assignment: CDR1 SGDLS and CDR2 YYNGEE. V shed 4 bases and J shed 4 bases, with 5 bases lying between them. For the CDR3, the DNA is TGTGCCAGCAGCCCCCTCACTGAAGCTTTCTTT. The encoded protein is CASSPLTEAFF.

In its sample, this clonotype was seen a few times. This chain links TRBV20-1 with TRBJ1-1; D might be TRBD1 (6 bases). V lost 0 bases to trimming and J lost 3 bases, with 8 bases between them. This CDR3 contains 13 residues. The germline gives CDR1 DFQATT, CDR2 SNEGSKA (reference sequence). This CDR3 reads CSARESGDTEAFF. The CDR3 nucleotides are TGCAGTGCTAGAGAATCAGGGGACACTGAAGCTTTCTTT.

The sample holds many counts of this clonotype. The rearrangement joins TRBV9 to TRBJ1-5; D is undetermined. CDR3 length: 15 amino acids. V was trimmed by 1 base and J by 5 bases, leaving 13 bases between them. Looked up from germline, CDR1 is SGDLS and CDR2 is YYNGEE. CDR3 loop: CASSVTPIGDQPQHF. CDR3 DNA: TGTGCCAGCAGCGTAACTCCAATCGGAGATCAGCCCCAGCATTTT.

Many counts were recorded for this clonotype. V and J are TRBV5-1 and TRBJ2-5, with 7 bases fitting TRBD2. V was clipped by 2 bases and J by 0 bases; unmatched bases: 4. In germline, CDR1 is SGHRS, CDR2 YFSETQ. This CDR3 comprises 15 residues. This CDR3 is CASSFRGGNQETQYF. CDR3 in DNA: TGCGCCAGCAGCTTCCGCGGGGGAAACCAAGAGACCCAGTACTTC. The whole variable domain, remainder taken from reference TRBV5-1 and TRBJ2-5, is KAGVTQTPRYLIKTRGQQVTLSCSPISGHRSVSWYQQTPGQGLQFLFEYFSETQRNKGNFPGRFSGRQFSNSRSEMNVSTLELGDSALYLCASSFRGGNQETQYFGPGTRLLVL.

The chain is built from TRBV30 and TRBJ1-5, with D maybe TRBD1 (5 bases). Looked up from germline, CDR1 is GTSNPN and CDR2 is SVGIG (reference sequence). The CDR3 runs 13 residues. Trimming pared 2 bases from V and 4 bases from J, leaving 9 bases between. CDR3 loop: CAWSRQTNQPQHF. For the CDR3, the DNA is TGTGCCTGGAGTCGACAGACGAATCAGCCCCAGCATTTT.

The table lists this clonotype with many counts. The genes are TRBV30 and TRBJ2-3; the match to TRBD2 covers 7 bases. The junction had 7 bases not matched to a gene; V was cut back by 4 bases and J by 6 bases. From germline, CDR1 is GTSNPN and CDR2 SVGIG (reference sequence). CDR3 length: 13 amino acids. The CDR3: CAWIPGRRDTQYF. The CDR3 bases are TGTGCCTGGATTCCCGGGAGGAGGGATACGCAGTATTTT.

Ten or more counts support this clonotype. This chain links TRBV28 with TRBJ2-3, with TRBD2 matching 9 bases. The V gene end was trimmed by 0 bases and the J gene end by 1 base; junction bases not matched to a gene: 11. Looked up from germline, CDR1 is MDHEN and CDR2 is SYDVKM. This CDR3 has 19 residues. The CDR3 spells CASSLWSGRGGRRTDTQYF. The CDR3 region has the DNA TGTGCCAGCAGTTTATGGTCCGGGCGGGGGGGCCGGCGCACAGATACGCAGTATTTT.

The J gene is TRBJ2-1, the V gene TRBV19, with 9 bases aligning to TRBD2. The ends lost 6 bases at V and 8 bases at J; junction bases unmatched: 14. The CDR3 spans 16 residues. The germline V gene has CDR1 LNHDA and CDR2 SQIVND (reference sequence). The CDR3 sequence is CASSSPASGVGHEQFF. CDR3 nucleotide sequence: TGTGCCAGTAGCTCTCCGGCTAGCGGGGTTGGCCATGAGCAGTTCTTC.